One and the same sample provided the 4 T cell receptor beta chains below, sequenced in a study of primary melanoma T cells and metastatic recurrence. Measured with immunoSEQ multiplex PCR; TCRdb has only the in-frame clones, and not every one. The sample includes a few thousand clones, approximately 82% seen only once; the top ten take 20% to 25%. The sequencing sample was made of melanoma tumor tissue. The receptor source for this set is a human donor with melanoma.

V is TRBV23-1 and J is TRBJ2-7; tentatively, D is TRBD1 or TRBD2 (5 bases each). TRBV23-1 qualifies as an ORF whose function is uncertain. V was trimmed by 2 bases and J by 5 bases, leaving 19 bases between them. The CDR3 spans 16 residues. Here the CDR3 reads CASSQAYRHGDHEQYF. The CDR3 DNA sequence: TGCGCCAGCAGTCAAGCATACAGGCATGGGGACCACGAGCAGTACTTC.

This clone qualifies as large. V usage is TRBV6-8 and J usage is TRBJ2-3; 11 bases agree with TRBD1. V dropped 3 bases and J dropped 4; count of bases not matched to a gene: 3. CDR3 size: 15 residues. CDR1 MNHGY and CDR2 SAAAGT come from the germline V gene. CDR3 DNA: TGTGCCAGCAGTTATGGACAGGGGGCTGCAGATACGCAGTATTTT. Protein: CASSYGQGAADTQYF.

This rearrangement joins TRBV22-1 to TRBJ1-4; the table's D call, TRBD1, has no DNA check behind it. TRBV22-1 is a recognized pseudogene. The CDR3 loop spans 14 amino acids. CDR3: CATSDSQGGEKLFF. CDR3 nucleotides: TGTGCCACCAGTGATTCCCAGGGTGGTGAAAAACTGTTTTTT.

The V and J genes are TRBV6-8 and TRBJ2-7, with 11 nucleotides matching TRBD2. CDR3 length equals 17 residues. The germline CDR1 and CDR2 sequences are MNHGY and SAAAGT. V lost 2 bases and J lost 0; bases outside the gene matches: 6. The CDR3 spells CASSYLSGRAFSYEQYF. The CDR3 nucleotides read TGTGCCAGCAGTTACCTTAGCGGGAGGGCCTTCTCCTACGAGCAGTACTTC.